The clone carrying this T cell receptor beta chain was seen only once. Its antigen is unknown. Compared with germline, one end of the junction differs, possibly owing to a read error. The source of the sample is a study of shared clonotypes between healthy human individuals. Overall study results and limits: A generally larger estimated richness was seen in naive subsets than in memory subsets.

Sorted-subset replicate PCR reactions were performed with approximately 190 ng DNA, corresponding to tens of thousands of T cell genomes. Some clones are missing from TCRdb's copy, which holds only in-frame ones; the method was immunoSEQ multiplex PCR. Of approximately 980,000 clones in the sample, 70% to 85% were seen once. The germline V gene has CDR1 SGHDT and CDR2 YYEEEE. CDR3 length: 13 residues. The chain couples TRBV5-6 to TRBJ1-1; tentative D call: TRBD1 (6 bases). This TCR was sampled from a man between 18 and 29 years old in good health. Sequenced: memory CD4+ T cells sorted from blood. The subset was: CD45RA-negative fraction. CDR3 sequence: CASTLGGATEAFF. The DNA for the CDR3 is TGTGCCAGCACCTTGGGGGGGGCCACTGAAGCTTTCTTT.